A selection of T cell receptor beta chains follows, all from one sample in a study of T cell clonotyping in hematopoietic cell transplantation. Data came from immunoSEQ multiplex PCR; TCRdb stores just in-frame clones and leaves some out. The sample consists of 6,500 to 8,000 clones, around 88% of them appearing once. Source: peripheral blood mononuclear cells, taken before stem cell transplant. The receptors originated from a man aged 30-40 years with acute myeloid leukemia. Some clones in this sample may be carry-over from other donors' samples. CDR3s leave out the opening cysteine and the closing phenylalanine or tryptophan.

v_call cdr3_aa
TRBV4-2 ASSQAGTSGYEQY
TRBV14 ASSQEHFPRGGKNTEAF
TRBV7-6 ASSLARDGNIQY
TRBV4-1 ASSQVGTTGGGNTIY
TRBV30 AWSATGNYYGYT
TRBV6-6 ASSLGRGSETQY
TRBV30 AWSFGGTDGYT
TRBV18 ASSPKRETQY
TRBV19 ASILGVGSTEAF
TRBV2 ASSNRRDRGLGEQF
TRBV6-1 ASSEGGRETQY
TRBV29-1 SGTGVPGGELHNEQF
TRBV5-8 ASSLNSNEQF
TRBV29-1 SVWDSAAF
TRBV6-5 ASSYRDRDEKLF
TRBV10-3 AIAQGGGYEQY
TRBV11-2 ASSLDRGPGEQY
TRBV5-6 ASSLVGLEGTQY
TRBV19 ASSSRAGHGYT
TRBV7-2 ASSYGTEAF
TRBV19 ASTSLGQGPNEQF
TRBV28 ASTSGGSPSSYNEQF
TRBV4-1 ASSQATGGYTEAF
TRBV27 ASSSYGLADSSYNEQF
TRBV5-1 ASSLQETQY
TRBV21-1 ASSKAGDRASDGYT
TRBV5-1 ASSATGVNGNQPQH
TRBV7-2 ASSLRQGADEQF
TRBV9 ASSAGDSFLYEQY
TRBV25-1 ASSEWEGRSGANVLT
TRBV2 ASSELYQGVGYT
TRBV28 ASTTGTTEAF
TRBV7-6 ASSLVTDRESSYEQY
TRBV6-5 ASHQNTEAF
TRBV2 ASSDFSSGQGLNEQY
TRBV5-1 ASSLWGQSNEKLF
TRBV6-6 ASSPGYNEKLF
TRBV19 ASSSGGSGYGYT
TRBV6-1 ASQSTMASTEAF
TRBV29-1 SVASIRDTQSGEQY
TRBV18 ASSPTYREINTGELF
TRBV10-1 ASSVIRCTDTQY
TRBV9 ASSLPPGEQY
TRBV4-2 ASSLEPRQYSYEQY
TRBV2 ASSLSGVQETQY
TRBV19 ASSWTHLYEQY
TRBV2 ASSQAQYYGYT
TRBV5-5 ASSLAARGWDQPQH
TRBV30 AWSVKPPRGRDGYT
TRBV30 AWSKGENYGYT
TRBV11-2 ASSLASLGVGEQY
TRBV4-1 ASSQGSWNTGELF
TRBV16 ASSETDSYGYT
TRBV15 ATSNDRGQETQY
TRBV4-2 ASSTDQGGAEAF
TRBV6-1 ASSEVLARYEQY
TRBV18 ASSPNPSGSTDTQY
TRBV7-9 ASSLDRGSGILLEQY
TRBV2 ASTLLAGGQETQY